One and the same sample provided the 29 T cell receptor beta chains below, sequenced in a study of cytomegalovirus exposure and HLA in healthy donors. The PCR ran on 60 Vbeta and 13 Jbeta primers. Assay used: immunoSEQ multiplex PCR; TCRdb lists only in-frame clones, some missing. Of 210,000 or so clones in the sample, around 89% were seen once. The sequenced sample consisted of PBMCs. These receptor sequences come from a woman aged 18-29 years in good health and CMV-seronegative.

The chain links TRBV14 to TRBJ1-2; D gene unclear. From germline, CDR1 is SGHDN and CDR2 FVKESK. This CDR3 spans 12 amino acids. Trimming removed 5 bases at V and 5 bases at J, with 9 bases between. The chain's CDR3 is CASSASIYGYTF. The CDR3, as DNA: TGTGCCAGCAGCGCGAGCATTTATGGCTACACCTTC. The full variable domain, with the rest looked up from reference TRBV14 and TRBJ1-2, is EAGVTQFPSHSVIEKGQTVTLRCDPISGHDNLYWYRRVMGKEIKFLLHFVKESKQDESGMPNNRFLAERTGGTYSTLKVQPAELEDSGVYFCASSASIYGYTFGSGTRLTVV.

The chain combines TRBV11-3 with TRBJ2-1, with TRBD2 matching 8 bases. The ends lost 4 bases at V and 4 bases at J; junction bases unmatched: 6. CDR3 size: 15 residues. Germline V gives CDR1 SGHNT, CDR2 YENEEA. The CDR3, as DNA: TGTGCCAGCAGCTCGCGGGGGGCCCGGTACAATGAGCAGTTCTTC. Amino acids: CASSSRGARYNEQFF.

This chain uses TRBV9 with TRBJ1-6; 9 positions agree with TRBD1. Germline V CDR1 and CDR2: SGDLS, YYNGEE. Trimming cost V 1 base and J 8 bases; bases outside gene matches: 1. This CDR3 has 14 amino acids. This CDR3 is CASSVRTGDSPLHF. For the CDR3, the DNA is TGTGCCAGCAGCGTACGGACAGGGGATTCACCCCTCCACTTT.

This chain uses TRBV9 with TRBJ1-2; 8 bases are a match to TRBD1. Germline lookup yields CDR1 SGDLS and CDR2 YYNGEE. V lost 0 bases to trimming and J lost 8 bases; unmatched junction nucleotides: 6. The CDR3 loop spans 14 amino acids. The DNA for the CDR3 is TGTGCCAGCAGCGTAGGGCAGGGGGCGCCCGGCTACACCTTC. As protein: CASSVGQGAPGYTF.

The chain links TRBV13 to TRBJ2-2; D may be TRBD2 (6 bases). Deletions cut 4 bases from V and 6 bases from J, with 9 bases between. Germline V CDR1 and CDR2: PRHDT, FYEKMQ (reference sequence). The CDR3 is made up of 13 amino acids. The CDR3 nucleotides read TGTGCCAGCAGCTCCCGACTAGCCGGGGAGCTGTTTTTT. Translating gives CASSSRLAGELFF.

The CDR3 sequence: CASSYSKLFYF. The DNA of the CDR3 is TGTGCCAGCAGTTACTCGAAACTTTTTTACTTC. This chain joins TRBV6-6 and TRBJ2-5; D ambiguous. Germline-derived CDR1 and CDR2 are MNHNY and SVGAGI (reference sequence). The CDR3 consists of 11 residues. Trimming shortened V by 0 bases and J by 14 bases, and 10 bases separated the two germline ends.

V gene TRBV19 combines with J gene TRBJ2-2; TRBD2 might be the D (5 bases). The CDR3 has 13 amino acids. V was cut by 2 bases and J by 5 bases, with 6 bases left in between. Looked up from germline, CDR1 is LNHDA and CDR2 is SQIVND (reference sequence). The CDR3 here is CASSIRGTGELFF. The CDR3 coding sequence is TGTGCCAGTAGTATACGGGGAACCGGGGAGCTGTTTTTT.

The V and J genes are TRBV2 and TRBJ1-2; no clear D. Germline CDR1 and CDR2: SNHLY and FYNNEI. This CDR3 comprises 14 residues. V was trimmed by 0 bases and J by 4 bases, leaving 9 bases between them. The CDR3 region is CASSEALSSYGYTF. In DNA, the CDR3 is TGTGCCAGCAGTGAAGCGTTGTCCTCCTATGGCTACACCTTC.

CDR3 protein: CASSQWSGTGNSENIQYF. CDR3 nucleotides: TGCGCCAGCAGCCAATGGAGCGGGACAGGCAATAGCGAAAACATTCAGTACTTC. J is TRBJ2-4 and V is TRBV4-1; possible D gene TRBD1, 8 bases. Looked up from germline, CDR1 is MGHRA and CDR2 is YSYEKL. Trimming left V 2 bases short and J 5 bases short, with 22 bases between. This CDR3 contains 18 residues.

This clone was seen only a few times. This chain connects TRBV6-6 to TRBJ1-4, with TRBD1 matching 7 bases. The germline CDR1 and CDR2 sequences are MNHNY and SVGAGI (reference sequence). The trim removed 2 bases at V and 8 bases at J, leaving 2 bases unmatched. This CDR3 comprises 13 residues. This CDR3 reads CASSYGQAEKLFF. As DNA, the CDR3 is TGTGCCAGCAGTTACGGACAGGCGGAAAAACTGTTTTTT.

The rearrangement joins TRBV7-9 to TRBJ1-1; 9 bases agree with TRBD1. This CDR3 has 14 amino acids. Germline V lookup: CDR1 SEHNR, CDR2 FQNEAQ (reference sequence). The V segment lost 6 bases and the J segment 1 base; nucleotides outside the gene matches: 3. The CDR3 nucleotides are TGTGCCAGCAGACCGGGACAGGGGAACACTGAAGCTTTCTTT. Protein product: CASRPGQGNTEAFF.

This clone was seen a single time. The chain uses TRBV29-1 and TRBJ2-5, with a weak D call TRBD1 (6 bases). Germline V gives CDR1 SQVTM, CDR2 ANQGSEA. The CDR3 is 14 residues long. V gave up 7 bases and J gave up 5 bases, with 20 bases separating them. CDR3 DNA: TGCAGCGCCCCGGGTCCCTTAGGGGGTGAGACCCAGTACTTC. It translates to CSAPGPLGGETQYF. Full variable domain (outside the CDR3, taken from reference TRBV29-1 and TRBJ2-5): SAVISQKPSRDICQRGTSLTIQCQVDSQVTMMFWYRQQPGQSLTLIATANQGSEATYESGFVIDKFPISRPNLTFSTLTVSNMSPEDSSIYLCSAPGPLGGETQYFGPGTRLLVL.

This clone appeared once. The V call is TRBV6-1, the J call TRBJ2-7; possibly TRBD2 for D (5 bases). The CDR3 is 13 amino acids. Germline V CDR1 and CDR2: MNHNS, SASEGT. With 3 bases removed from V and 4 bases from J, the gap between germline ends came to 10 bases. CDR3 sequence (DNA): TGTGCCAGCAGTGAGAGCGGCCGATACGAGCAGTACTTC. It specifies CASSESGRYEQYF.

This rearrangement joins TRBV7-6 to TRBJ2-7; weak D call: TRBD2 (7 bases). This CDR3 spans 19 amino acids. From germline, CDR1 is SGHVS and CDR2 FNYEAQ. V lost 1 base and J lost 2, with 24 bases in between. CDR3 loop: CASSLGPRGGGTEPYEQYF. CDR3 DNA sequence: TGTGCCAGCAGCTTAGGCCCAAGAGGGGGGGGGACGGAACCCTACGAGCAGTACTTC.

This clone was observed a few times. The chain is built from TRBV7-9 and TRBJ1-3, with TRBD1 as a possible D gene (5 bases). The CDR3 covers 14 residues. V was pared by 5 bases and J by 2 bases, with 10 bases between. In germline, CDR1 is SEHNR, CDR2 FQNEAQ (reference sequence). The chain's CDR3 is CASSREGAGNTIYF. DNA of the CDR3: TGTGCCAGCAGCCGTGAAGGGGCTGGAAACACCATATATTTT.

J is TRBJ2-7 and V is TRBV5-1; D remains ambiguous. V was shortened by 0 bases and J by 0 bases, with 10 bases between the two germline ends. This CDR3 is built from 15 residues. From germline, CDR1 is SGHRS and CDR2 YFSETQ. CDR3 sequence: CASSLARGVSYEQYF. The CDR3, as DNA: TGCGCCAGCAGCTTGGCCCGCGGAGTCTCCTACGAGCAGTACTTC.

This chain joins TRBV5-6 and TRBJ2-7; D remains unclear. The germline CDR1 and CDR2 sequences are SGHDT and YYEEEE. The CDR3 sequence is 13 residues long. Trimming stripped 7 bases from V and 5 bases from J, with 16 bases between. CDR3 sequence reads: CASAVVAADEQYF. In nucleotides, the CDR3 is TGTGCCAGCGCTGTCGTGGCGGCGGACGAGCAGTACTTC.

Remarks on this clone: At one boundary the junction diverges from the germline segment, which might be a read error. V gene TRBV4-3 combines with J gene TRBJ2-4; D perhaps matches TRBD1 (5 bases). CDR3 length equals 14 residues. In germline, CDR1 is LGHNA, CDR2 YSLEER. Here the CDR3 DNA reads TGCGCCAGCAGCCCAACGACAGCCAATAACATTCAGTACTTC. It specifies CASSPTTANNIQYF.

This rearrangement joins TRBV13 to TRBJ1-4; 8 nucleotides line up with TRBD1. Germline V CDR1 and CDR2: PRHDT, FYEKMQ (reference sequence). This CDR3 comprises 12 residues. J gave up 6 bases and V 8 bases, and 2 bases lay outside the gene matches. The CDR3 DNA follows: TGTGCCAGCGGACAGGGAGATGAAAAACTGTTTTTT. It codes for CASGQGDEKLFF.

V usage is TRBV11-2 and J usage is TRBJ2-5, with D tentatively TRBD2 (6 bases). In germline, CDR1 is SGHAT, CDR2 FQNNGV. V dropped 5 bases and J dropped 7 bases, with 14 bases sitting between them. The CDR3 extends over 13 amino acids. The CDR3: CASSPQREMTQYF. CDR3 in DNA: TGTGCCAGCAGCCCCCAACGGGAGATGACCCAGTACTTC.

CDR3 residues: CASSLGGAAGNTIYF. The CDR3 nucleotides are TGTGCCAGTAGTTTGGGGGGGGCGGCTGGAAACACCATATATTTT. This rearrangement joins TRBV19 to TRBJ1-3; weak D call: TRBD1 (6 bases). The CDR3 extends over 15 amino acids. Looked up from germline, CDR1 is LNHDA and CDR2 is SQIVND (reference sequence). V was cut by 5 bases and J by 2 bases, with 13 bases left in between.

A note on this clone: The junction does not match germline at one end; this may be a read error. J is TRBJ2-6 and V is TRBV15; 7 bases match TRBD2. The CDR3 runs to 16 residues. Looked up from germline, CDR1 is LNHNV and CDR2 is YYDKDF (reference sequence). CDR3 in amino acids: CATNRAGSAGANVLTF. For the CDR3, the DNA is TGTGCCACCAACAGAGCGGGGTCGGCCGGGGCCAACGTCCTGACTTTC. The full variable domain, completed using reference TRBV15 and TRBJ2-6, is DAMVIQNPRYQVTQFGKPVTLSCSQTLNHNVMYWYQQKSSQAPKLLFHYYDKDFNNEADTPDNFQSRRPNTSFCFLDIRSPGLGDTAMYLCATNRAGSAGANVLTFGAGSRLTVL.

The chain employs TRBV18 and TRBJ2-7; D not resolved. Germline V gives CDR1 KGHSH, CDR2 LQKENI. Trimming took 5 bases from V and 2 from J, leaving 10 bases between them. The CDR3 has 13 residues. CDR3 DNA: TGTGCCAGCTCAGAGGCGCTCGCCTACGAGCAGTACTTC. Residues: CASSEALAYEQYF. The entire variable domain, with the rest obtained from reference TRBV18 and TRBJ2-7, is as follows: NAGVMQNPRHLVRRRGQEARLRCSPMKGHSHVYWYRQLPEEGLKFMVYLQKENIIDESGMPKERFSAEFPKEGPSILRIQQVVRGDSAAYFCASSEALAYEQYFGPGTRLTVT.

CDR3 sequence: CASTPKDMSGYTF. The CDR3 nucleotides are TGTGCCAGCACCCCCAAGGACATGTCCGGCTACACCTTC. The chain employs TRBV5-4 and TRBJ1-2, with D tentatively TRBD1 (5 bases). The CDR3 sequence is 13 residues long. Trimming stripped 6 bases from V and 8 bases from J, with 17 bases between. Germline V gene lookup returns CDR1 SGHNT and CDR2 YYREEE (reference sequence).

The chain uses TRBV5-6 and TRBJ2-3; TRBD2 matches at 10 bases. The CDR3 has 17 amino acids. Germline-derived CDR1 and CDR2 are SGHDT and YYEEEE. The ends lost 5 bases at V and 1 base at J; junction bases unmatched: 10. Here the CDR3 DNA reads TGTGCCAGCAGGCCTGTAGCGGGGGGCCTCGGCACAGATACGCAGTATTTT. Protein product: CASRPVAGGLGTDTQYF.

This clone was picked up one time. The chain employs TRBV7-2 and TRBJ1-3; no firm D call. Per germline, CDR1 SGHTA and CDR2 FQGNSA. The CDR3 has 19 amino acids. V was pared by 1 base and J by 0 bases, with 19 bases between. This CDR3 reads CASSLVILVGSDSGNTIYF. CDR3 bases: TGTGCCAGCAGCTTAGTGATTCTGGTTGGTAGCGACTCTGGAAACACCATATATTTT.

The rearrangement joins TRBV18 to TRBJ1-3; D perhaps matches TRBD1 (6 bases). Germline-derived CDR1 and CDR2 are KGHSH and LQKENI. The CDR3 has 16 residues. Trimming stripped 5 bases from V and 0 bases from J, with 14 bases between. The CDR3 nucleotides read TGTGCCAGCTCAGCCCCGGACAGTGTCTCTGGAAACACCATATATTTT. This codes for CASSAPDSVSGNTIYF.

The chain has TRBV18 and TRBJ2-7, with TRBD2 matching over 10 bases. V lost 5 bases, J lost 2 bases, and 9 bases stayed unmatched. The CDR3 runs to 16 residues. Germline V gene lookup returns CDR1 KGHSH and CDR2 LQKENI. The CDR3 loop is CASSSASGSMPYEQYF. In DNA, the CDR3 is TGTGCCAGCTCATCCGCTAGCGGGAGTATGCCCTACGAGCAGTACTTC.

The V gene is TRBV2, the J gene TRBJ1-5, with 7 bases lining up with TRBD1. From germline, CDR1 is SNHLY and CDR2 FYNNEI. The CDR3 has 15 residues. The trim removed 4 bases at V and 0 bases at J, leaving 3 bases unmatched. Written as DNA, the CDR3 is TGTGCCAGCAGTGGGGACAGATATAGCAATCAGCCCCAGCATTTT. It yields the protein CASSGDRYSNQPQHF.